Below, 2 T cell receptor beta chains from the same sample are listed, as sequenced in a study of CD8+ T cells in alopecia areata. Sequencing relied on a cDNA template that was reverse transcribed from extracted RNA. TCRdb's table, derived via immunoSEQ multiplex PCR, lists solely in-frame clones and lacks some. The repertoire holds roughly 200,000 clones, roughly 63% seen once, with around 1.6% in the top ten. The sample in question was CD4+ T cells sorted from blood, obtained at week 0. All receptors come from a human donor with alopecia areata.

The V and J genes are TRBV14 and TRBJ2-1, with D unresolved. CDR1 and CDR2 from the germline V gene are SGHDN and FVKESK. The CDR3 runs to 13 residues. The ends were cut back, 1 base at V and 5 bases at J, with 6 bases in the middle. In DNA form, the CDR3 reads TGTGCCAGCAGCCAAGGAGTAAACAATGAGCAGTTCTTC. Encoded protein: CASSQGVNNEQFF.

The chain is built from TRBV30 and TRBJ2-7; D tentatively fits TRBD1 or TRBD2 (7 bases each). This CDR3 comprises 14 residues. V was shortened by 0 bases and J by 6 bases, with 15 bases between the two germline ends. Germline V gene lookup returns CDR1 GTSNPN and CDR2 SVGIG (reference sequence). CDR3 in DNA: TGTGCCTGGAGTGTCCTCGACAGGGAGGGCGAGCAGTACTTC. Its protein is CAWSVLDREGEQYF. Looking up the rest from reference TRBV30 and TRBJ2-7 gives the full variable domain: SQTIHQWPATLVQPVGSPLSLECTVEGTSNPNLYWYRQAAGRGLQLLFYSVGIGQISSEVPQNLSASRPQDRQFILSSKKLLLSDSGFYLCAWSVLDREGEQYFGPGTRLTVT.